This T cell receptor (beta chain) was recovered during a study of cytomegalovirus exposure and HLA in healthy donors. Study-wide points: When presence/absence was analysed, sequencing depth was taken to be roughly uniform across donors.

In the PCR, 60 Vbeta and 13 Jbeta primers were used. Clones were sequenced by immunoSEQ multiplex PCR, and TCRdb holds only the in-frame ones, with some missing. This sample has some 190,000 clones; less than 85% occur once, and the top ten carry 1%. The length of the CDR3 is 14 residues. Germline V CDR1 and CDR2: SGHRS, YFSETQ. V dropped 0 bases and J dropped 0 bases, with 7 bases sitting between them. As for this clone: Its antigen is unidentified.

The clonotype originates from a boy aged 2-15 years in good health and CMV-seronegative. Sample: PBMCs. The chain links TRBV5-1 to TRBJ2-7; D might be TRBD2 (6 bases). The CDR3 spells CASSLGGDSYEQYF. The CDR3 coding sequence is TGCGCCAGCAGCTTGGGGGGGGACTCCTACGAGCAGTACTTC. Drawing the rest from reference TRBV5-1 and TRBJ2-7, the complete variable domain is KAGVTQTPRYLIKTRGQQVTLSCSPISGHRSVSWYQQTPGQGLQFLFEYFSETQRNKGNFPGRFSGRQFSNSRSEMNVSTLELGDSALYLCASSLGGDSYEQYFGPGTRLTVT.